A selection of T cell receptor beta chains follows, all from one sample in a study of T cell changes during pregnancy in multiple sclerosis. Profiling relied on immunoSEQ multiplex PCR, and the TCRdb table lists in-frame clones only, not all of them. Of 50,000 to 75,000 clones listed, 91% are singletons. The source was peripheral blood, collected in the third trimester of pregnancy. Every receptor here comes from a female donor in good health, enrolled as a control in a pregnancy study. CDR3s include the opening cysteine and the closing phenylalanine or tryptophan. The D gene is left open where the match is weak. Clone size is given for some rows only: seen once, a few or many times, or a class if the clone is expanded.

TRBD2 | . | TRBJ2-2 | TRBV7-9 | TGTGCCAGCAGCTTATCTAGCGGGGGATACACCGGGGAGCTGTTTTTT | CASSLSSGGYTGELFF
TRBD1 | . | TRBJ1-2 | TRBV6-5 | TGTGCCAGCAGTCTTAACAGGGGTTATAATGGCTACACCTTC | CASSLNRGYNGYTF
. | once | TRBJ1-4 | TRBV5-6 | TGTGCCAGCAGCTCGATGGGAGTGAGATTAGAAAAACTGTTTTTT | CASSSMGVRLEKLFF
. | . | TRBJ1-6 | TRBV21-1 | TGTGCCAGCAGCAAAGAAGCGACAGGGGATTCCGATAATTCACCCCTCCACTTT | CASSKEATGDSDNSPLHF
. | . | TRBJ2-2 | TRBV9 | TGTGCCAGCAGCCCTACAGGGATTGGCGGGGAGCTGTTTTTT | CASSPTGIGGELFF
TRBD2 | . | TRBJ2-6 | TRBV5-1 | TGCGCCAGCAGCAATCGGGGGGGGTTTGGGGCCAACGTCCTGACTTTC | CASSNRGGFGANVLTF
TRBD2 | . | TRBJ2-2 | TRBV2 | TGTGCCAGCAGTTCCCTCCAAGCGGGAGCCGGGGAGCTGTTTTTT | CASSSLQAGAGELFF
TRBD1 | . | TRBJ1-1 | TRBV6-1 | TGTGCCAGCAGTGAGCCGACAGGGATAGGCACTGAAGCTTTCTTT | CASSEPTGIGTEAFF
TRBD2 | . | TRBJ2-7 | TRBV15 | TGTGCCACCAGCAGGGGACTAGCGGGAGATAGCTCCTACGAGCAGTACTTC | CATSRGLAGDSSYEQYF
. | . | TRBJ2-3 | TRBV19 | TGTGCCAGCTCTACTCGGGAGATCGGCACAGATACGCAGTATTTT | CASSTREIGTDTQYF
TRBD2 | . | TRBJ2-7 | TRBV19 | TGTGCCAGTAGTATAGGTTCCGGGACTAGCGGGGGAACGGCCTACGAGCAGTACTTC | CASSIGSGTSGGTAYEQYF
TRBD1 | . | TRBJ1-5 | TRBV27 | TGTGCCAGCATGAAGACAGGGACGGGCAATCAGCCCCAGCATTTT | CASMKTGTGNQPQHF
. | . | TRBJ1-4 | TRBV29-1 | TGCAGCGTCCGAGCGGAACAAAATGAAAAACTGTTTTTT | CSVRAEQNEKLFF
TRBD1 | . | TRBJ2-1 | TRBV6-5 | TGTGCCAGCAGTTACCTCGGGACAGGCAATGAGCAGTTCTTC | CASSYLGTGNEQFF
. | once | TRBJ1-2 | TRBV19 | TGTGCCAGTAGGAGCAGCGGGGGGGGGCCTTATGGCTACACCTTC | CASRSSGGGPYGYTF
. | . | TRBJ2-7 | TRBV28 | TGTGCCAGCAGTTTAGGGACACTCTACGAGCAGTACTTC | CASSLGTLYEQYF
. | . | TRBJ2-1 | TRBV27 | TGTGCCAGCAGCTCCGGGGTCGCCTACAATGAGCAGTTCTTC | CASSSGVAYNEQFF